Below are 20 T cell receptor beta chains sequenced from a single sample in a study of CD8 T cells in ankylosing spondylitis. Overall study findings and caveats: A motif of under 10 highly homologous TCR beta variants was seen as apparently characteristic of ankylosing spondylitis blood.

TCRdb recomputed calls from the 5' RACE reads with MiXCR, one row per CDR3 protein. The sample has roughly 700,000 distinct CDR3 sequences; 15% to 20% are singletons. These receptors are not linked to any known antigen. The sequenced sample was blood, either unsorted or a sorted T cell fraction (not recorded which). These receptors were obtained from a male donor with ankylosing spondylitis.

The J gene is TRBJ2-5, the V gene TRBV20-1; possibly TRBD1 for D (6 bases). V was cut by 5 bases and J by 2 bases, with 21 bases left in between. This CDR3 has 16 amino acids. CDR1 is DFQATT, CDR2 SNEGSKA, per germline (reference sequence). The chain's CDR3 is CSALGQSLRPQETQYF. CDR3 DNA sequence: TGCAGTGCTCTTGGACAGAGCCTAAGACCTCAAGAGACCCAGTACTTC.

This clonotype was seen a few times. V gene TRBV20-1 combines with J gene TRBJ2-5; TRBD2 matches 12 bases. The CDR3 extends over 19 amino acids. V gave up 0 bases and J gave up 2 bases; unmatched junction bases: 13. Germline V CDR1 and CDR2: DFQATT, SNEGSKA (reference sequence). The CDR3 here is CSARDRSLAGGPRQETQYF. The CDR3 bases are TGCAGTGCTAGAGATAGGTCGCTAGCGGGAGGGCCGCGGCAAGAGACCCAGTACTTC.

Here the CDR3 DNA reads TGTGCCAGCAGCGACTACATAGGAGGGCTACAGTACTTC. Its protein product is CASSDYIGGLQYF. This rearrangement joins TRBV9 to TRBJ2-7; tentatively, D is TRBD2 (6 bases). The CDR3 is 13 residues long. Germline values: CDR1 SGDLS, CDR2 YYNGEE. V was cut by 3 bases and J by 10 bases, with 17 bases left in between.

This chain connects TRBV7-9 to TRBJ2-7; 7 bases line up with TRBD1. V trimming: 2 bases; J trimming: 3 bases; junction bases outside the gene matches: 7. The V gene's germline CDR1 is SEHNR and CDR2 FQNEAQ (reference sequence). CDR3 length equals 15 residues. CDR3 sequence: CASSLKPGTDYEQYF. CDR3 DNA sequence: TGTGCCAGCAGCTTAAAGCCCGGGACAGACTACGAGCAGTACTTC.

The J gene is TRBJ2-1, the V gene TRBV6-5, with TRBD2 matching 7 bases. The trim removed 0 bases at V and 12 bases at J, leaving 14 bases unmatched. This CDR3 contains 16 residues. CDR1 MNHEY and CDR2 SVGAGI come from the germline V gene. CDR3 sequence: CASSYSGGGSGSAQFF. The CDR3 DNA is TGTGCCAGCAGTTACTCGGGTGGCGGGAGTGGCTCGGCGCAGTTCTTC.

This clonotype has at least ten counts. V is TRBV12-3 or TRBV12-4 and J is TRBJ2-3; 14 nucleotides agree with TRBD2. CDR3 length equals 14 residues. V lost 6 bases to trimming and J lost 10 bases; unmatched junction nucleotides: 6. The CDR3 reads CASSGTSGSRSQYF. The CDR3 DNA follows: TGTGCCAGCAGCGGGACTAGCGGGAGTCGATCGCAGTATTTT.

In this sample, this clonotype turned up a few times. CDR3 sequence: CASSPRPGEVEFSSPLHF. Here the CDR3 DNA reads TGTGCCAGCAGCCCCCGTCCAGGGGAGGTGGAATTTAGTTCACCCCTCCACTTT. The gene calls are TRBV11-1 and TRBJ1-6, with D perhaps TRBD1 (6 bases). Germline V gene lookup returns CDR1 SGHAT and CDR2 FQDESV (reference sequence). CDR3 size: 18 residues. The V gene lost 5 bases and the J gene lost 9 bases, with 26 bases spanning the gap. The full variable domain, with the rest looked up from reference TRBV11-1 and TRBJ1-6, is EAEVAQSPRYKITEKSQAVAFWCDPISGHATLYWYRQILGQGPELLVQFQDESVVDDSQLPKDRFSAERLKGVDSTLKIQPAELGDSAMYLCASSPRPGEVEFSSPLHFGNGTRLTVT.

The table lists this clonotype with a few counts. The V call is TRBV6-5, the J call TRBJ1-1, with D unclear. Germline-derived CDR1 and CDR2 are MNHEY and SVGAGI. The CDR3 runs 12 residues. V was trimmed by 10 bases and J by 5 bases, leaving 14 bases between them. The CDR3 region has the DNA TGTGCCACCCAGGCGGGAGGGACTGAAGCTTTCTTT. It codes for CATQAGGTEAFF.

This chain links TRBV2 with TRBJ2-1; 11 bases line up with TRBD2. This CDR3 contains 16 residues. Trimming took 10 bases from V and 4 from J; bases not matched to a gene: 12. Looked up from germline, CDR1 is SNHLY and CDR2 is FYNNEI. CDR3 loop: CATGDPSGRSYNEQFF. Written as DNA, the CDR3 is TGTGCCACCGGGGACCCTAGCGGGAGGTCGTACAATGAGCAGTTCTTC.

The genes are TRBV19 and TRBJ2-5; 13 bases are a match to TRBD2. The V and J ends lost 1 base and 3 bases, in that order; junction bases with no gene match: 2. The CDR3 has 16 amino acids. Germline V lookup: CDR1 LNHDA, CDR2 SQIVND (reference sequence). In nucleotides, the CDR3 is TGTGCCAGTAGTATAGGCGGACTAGCGGGAGAAGAGACCCAGTACTTC. Protein: CASSIGGLAGEETQYF.

This chain links TRBV21-1 with TRBJ2-7; the DNA was not compared with TRBD2, the D call given in the table. TRBV21-1 is classified as a pseudogene. This CDR3 has 15 amino acids. The CDR3 loop reads CASSKGRLAWCEQYF. In DNA, the CDR3 is TGTGCCAGCAGCAAAGGGCGACTAGCGTGGTGCGAGCAGTACTTC.

This clonotype occurred a few times. The chain combines TRBV12-3 or TRBV12-4 with TRBJ1-2; no firm D call. The CDR3 loop spans 13 amino acids. V was cut by 6 bases and J by 7 bases, with 15 bases left in between. In DNA, the CDR3 is TGTGCCAGCAGCGTCTCGGGAGGCTCTGGCTACACCTTC. Amino acids: CASSVSGGSGYTF.

The genes are TRBV28 and TRBJ2-7, with D hard to call. Trimming removed 5 bases from V and 4 bases from J, with 12 bases in between. Germline loops: CDR1 MDHEN, CDR2 SYDVKM. The CDR3 length is 13 residues. The CDR3 DNA reads TGTGCCAGCAGTCAAAGCCGACCATACGAGCAGTACTTC. Translation gives CASSQSRPYEQYF. The whole variable domain, filled in from reference TRBV28 and TRBJ2-7, reads DVKVTQSSRYLVKRTGEKVFLECVQDMDHENMFWYRQDPGLGLRLIYFSYDVKMKEKGDIPEGYSVSREKKERFSLILESASTNQTSMYLCASSQSRPYEQYFGPGTRLTVT.

The table lists this clonotype with many counts. This sequence joins TRBV10-3 and TRBJ1-1; possible D gene TRBD1, 6 bases. Germline V gene lookup returns CDR1 ENHRY and CDR2 SYGVKD. The germline V and J ends were trimmed by 6 bases and 7 bases, with 12 bases remaining between them. There are 12 residues in the CDR3. The CDR3 here is CAIRQGGGEAFF. CDR3 coding DNA: TGTGCCATCAGACAGGGCGGCGGTGAAGCTTTCTTT.

This clonotype was seen many times. V gene TRBV12-3 or TRBV12-4 combines with J gene TRBJ2-1, with D possibly being TRBD2 (6 bases). The CDR3 runs to 15 residues. The V gene lost 5 bases and the J gene lost 4 bases, with 15 bases spanning the gap. CDR3 DNA: TGTGCCAGCAGTGTAGAACTTAGCGGATACAATGAGCAGTTCTTC. Translated: CASSVELSGYNEQFF.

The chain employs TRBV7-7 and TRBJ2-1; no firm D call. V lost 1 base to trimming and J lost 0 bases, with 7 bases between them. The V gene's germline CDR1 is SSHAT and CDR2 FNYEAQ (reference sequence). The CDR3 totals 15 residues. CDR3 region: CASSLESSSYNEQFF. As DNA, the CDR3 is TGTGCCAGCAGCTTAGAGAGTAGCTCCTACAATGAGCAGTTCTTC.

The chain is built from TRBV12-3 or TRBV12-4 and TRBJ1-3; D remains unclear. This CDR3 comprises 13 residues. Trimming shortened V by 7 bases and J by 0 bases, and 7 bases separated the two germline ends. The CDR3 DNA reads TGTGCCAGCACTAGCTACTCTGGAAACACCATATATTTT. Its translation is CASTSYSGNTIYF.

The CDR3 DNA follows: TGCGCCAGCAGCTTGGAGTGGGTCTCCCGGGAGAATGAGCAGTTCTTC. Translating gives CASSLEWVSRENEQFF. The J gene is TRBJ2-1, the V gene TRBV5-1, with D tentatively TRBD2 (6 bases). Looked up from germline, CDR1 is SGHRS and CDR2 is YFSETQ. V was clipped by 0 bases and J by 7 bases, with 17 bases between them. This CDR3 comprises 16 residues.

The CDR3 protein is CASSLGVRGGNEAFF. The CDR3 coding sequence is TGCGCCAGCAGCTTGGGGGTCAGGGGTGGCAATGAAGCTTTCTTT. The chain is built from TRBV5-1 and TRBJ1-1, with a tentative D call TRBD1 (6 bases). The CDR3 covers 15 residues. V gave up 0 bases and J gave up 7 bases, with 16 bases separating them. CDR1 SGHRS and CDR2 YFSETQ come from the germline V gene.

This clonotype was detected ten times or more. This chain uses TRBV15 with TRBJ1-2; D call uncertain. Trimming left V 0 bases short and J 4 bases short, with 6 bases between. The V gene's germline CDR1 is LNHNV and CDR2 YYDKDF (reference sequence). This CDR3 is built from 13 residues. The CDR3 region is CATSRDLRYGYTF. Here the CDR3 DNA reads TGTGCCACCAGCAGAGATCTCCGCTATGGCTACACCTTC.